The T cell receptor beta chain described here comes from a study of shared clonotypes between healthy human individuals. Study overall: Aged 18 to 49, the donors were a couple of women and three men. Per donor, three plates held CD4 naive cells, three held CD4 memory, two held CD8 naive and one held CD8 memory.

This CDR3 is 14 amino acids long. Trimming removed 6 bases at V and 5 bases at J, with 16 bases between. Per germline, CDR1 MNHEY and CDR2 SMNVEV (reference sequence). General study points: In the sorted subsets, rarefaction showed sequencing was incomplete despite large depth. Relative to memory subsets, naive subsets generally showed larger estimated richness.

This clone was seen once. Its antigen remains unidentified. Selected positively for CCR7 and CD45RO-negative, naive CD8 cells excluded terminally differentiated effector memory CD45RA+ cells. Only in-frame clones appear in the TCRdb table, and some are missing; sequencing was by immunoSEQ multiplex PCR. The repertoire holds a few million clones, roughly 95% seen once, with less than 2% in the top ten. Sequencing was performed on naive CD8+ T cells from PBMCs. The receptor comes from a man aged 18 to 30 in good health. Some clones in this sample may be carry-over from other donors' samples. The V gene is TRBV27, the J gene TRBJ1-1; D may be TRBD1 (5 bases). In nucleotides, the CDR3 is TGTGCCAGCAGCTCAATTGGGGGAATGACTGAAGCTTTCTTT. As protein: CASSSIGGMTEAFF.